The 9 T cell receptor beta chains listed next were all sequenced from one sample in a study of vaccination effects on CD4 cells after COVID-19. Produced via immunoSEQ multiplex PCR; TCRdb's table is partial and in-frame only. The sample lists around 60,000 clones, 60% to 85% occurring once. Antigens of these TCRs are unknown. Following culture for about 11 days, CD4+ T cells were isolated. Sequences were derived from CD4+ T cells from PBMCs cultured without peptide, sampled before COVID-19 vaccination. The receptors derive from a human donor who received a COVID-19 vaccine.

The rearrangement uses TRBV6-6 and TRBJ1-2; 12 bases line up with TRBD1. The junction had 3 bases not matched to a gene; V was cut back by 5 bases and J by 2 bases. The V gene's germline CDR1 is MNHNY and CDR2 SVGAGI (reference sequence). The CDR3 sequence is 15 residues long. In nucleotides, the CDR3 is TGTGCCAGCAGTGCGGGACAGGGGGCAAACTATGGCTACACCTTC. Translating it yields CASSAGQGANYGYTF.

The chain is built from TRBV2 and TRBJ1-2; 8 bases are shared with TRBD1. This CDR3 spans 15 amino acids. Germline V gene sequence: CDR1 SNHLY, CDR2 FYNNEI. V gave up 6 bases and J gave up 7 bases; unmatched junction bases: 13. The CDR3 sequence: CASRVRRDRPLGYTF. For the CDR3, the DNA is TGTGCCAGCAGAGTCAGAAGGGACAGGCCTCTTGGCTACACCTTC.

The chain is built from TRBV6-2 or TRBV6-3 and TRBJ2-4, with D unresolved. The CDR3 totals 17 residues. CDR1 and CDR2 from the germline V gene are MNHEY and SVGEGT. Trimming left V 4 bases short and J 9 bases short, with 25 bases between. DNA for the CDR3: TGTGCCAGCAGTTCGATCCCGGGCCGTCGAACGGCGAGCATTCAGTACTTC. Protein product: CASSSIPGRRTASIQYF.

The chain recombines TRBV5-4 with TRBJ2-1; tentatively, D is TRBD2 (6 bases). This CDR3 is built from 15 residues. V was clipped by 3 bases and J by 2 bases, with 12 bases between them. From germline, CDR1 is SGHNT and CDR2 YYREEE (reference sequence). The chain's CDR3 is CASSSGGRTYNEQFF. CDR3 in DNA: TGTGCCAGCAGCTCTGGGGGGAGAACCTACAATGAGCAGTTCTTC. The whole variable domain, remainder taken from reference TRBV5-4 and TRBJ2-1, is ETGVTQSPTHLIKTRGQQVTLRCSSQSGHNTVSWYQQALGQGPQFIFQYYREEENGRGNFPPRFSGLQFPNYSSELNVNALELDDSALYLCASSSGGRTYNEQFFGPGTRLTVL.

This clone was observed a handful of times. CDR3 loop: CASSPTAGAPMNTEAFF. The CDR3 DNA sequence: TGTGCCAGCTCACCAACCGCAGGGGCTCCAATGAACACTGAAGCTTTCTTT. The rearrangement links TRBV18 to TRBJ1-1; possibly TRBD1 for D (6 bases). Trimming took off 2 bases at V and 0 bases at J, with 16 bases between the two ends. The CDR3 runs to 17 residues. In germline, CDR1 is KGHSH, CDR2 LQKENI. Together with reference TRBV18 and TRBJ1-1, the CDR3 gives the full variable domain: NAGVMQNPRHLVRRRGQEARLRCSPMKGHSHVYWYRQLPEEGLKFMVYLQKENIIDESGMPKERFSAEFPKEGPSILRIQQVVRGDSAAYFCASSPTAGAPMNTEAFFGQGTRLTVV.

This clone has more than one count but fewer than ten. This chain links TRBV2 with TRBJ1-1; 7 nucleotides agree with TRBD1. With V trimmed by 5 bases and J by 6 bases, 6 bases remained unmatched. The CDR3 is 13 amino acids. Germline CDR1 SNHLY, CDR2 FYNNEI. CDR3 DNA: TGTGCCAGCAGTTCAACGACAGGGCCTGAAGCTTTCTTT. Protein sequence: CASSSTTGPEAFF.

The rearrangement joins TRBV7-9 to TRBJ2-1; D might be TRBD1 (5 bases). V was clipped by 6 bases and J by 2 bases, with 14 bases between them. This CDR3 has 15 residues. Germline V gene sequence: CDR1 SEHNR, CDR2 FQNEAQ (reference sequence). CDR3 sequence: CASRQGVITYNEQFF. The CDR3 nucleotides are TGTGCCAGCAGACAAGGGGTCATCACCTACAATGAGCAGTTCTTC.

This chain connects TRBV28 to TRBJ1-5; a possible D gene is TRBD1 (6 bases). The V end was cut by 8 bases, the J end by 7 bases, with 18 bases between. CDR1 and CDR2 from the germline V gene are MDHEN and SYDVKM. The CDR3 sequence is 14 residues long. The CDR3 nucleotides are TGTGCCAGCTCAGGGCGGGGGGCGTGGCAGCCCCAGCATTTT. Its protein is CASSGRGAWQPQHF.

This chain uses TRBV7-2 with TRBJ2-5; the D is unclear. This CDR3 is built from 14 residues. Germline-derived CDR1 and CDR2 are SGHTA and FQGNSA. The V end was cut by 5 bases, the J end by 0 bases, with 10 bases between. This CDR3 is CASSVSGHQETQYF. The CDR3 DNA reads as TGTGCCAGCAGCGTATCCGGGCACCAAGAGACCCAGTACTTC.